The 10 T cell receptor beta chains below were found in one sample sequenced in a study of neurological immune-mediated disorders. TCRdb fed the 5' RACE reads into MiXCR, producing one record per CDR3 protein. The sample has about 80,000 distinct CDR3 sequences; 4.3% are singletons. Time point meaning: longitudinal time-point 3. Material for sequencing was PBMCs. The source is a woman aged 55-69 years with multiple sclerosis.

This clonotype was seen at least ten times. The CDR3 loop is CASSSNGGPNYNEQFF. The CDR3 DNA reads as TGTGCCAGCAGCTCGAATGGCGGGCCTAACTACAATGAGCAGTTCTTC. This sequence joins TRBV5-6 and TRBJ2-1, with a weak D call TRBD2 (5 bases). The V and J ends lost 3 bases and 3 bases respectively, with 16 bases between them. The germline V gene has CDR1 SGHDT and CDR2 YYEEEE. This CDR3 contains 16 residues.

The sample holds many counts of this clonotype. The chain employs TRBV7-2 and TRBJ2-4, with 7 bases fitting TRBD2. The germline V gene encodes CDR1 SGHTA and CDR2 FQGNSA. V shed 4 bases, J shed 15 bases, and the junction held 6 bases outside the gene matches. The CDR3 has 11 amino acids. CDR3 region: CASSSRGGGYF. CDR3 DNA: TGTGCCAGCAGCTCCCGCGGGGGAGGGTACTTC.

This clonotype appeared many times. The chain joins TRBV5-1 to TRBJ2-7, with 8 bases matching TRBD1. The CDR3 runs to 14 residues. J was trimmed by 2 bases and V by 5 bases; bases with no gene match: 6. Germline V gene lookup returns CDR1 SGHRS and CDR2 YFSETQ. The CDR3 reads CASRRGQEAYEQYF. DNA of the CDR3: TGCGCCAGCAGAAGGGGACAGGAGGCCTACGAGCAGTACTTC.

This clonotype came up many times. This CDR3 reads CASSSPGSNYGYTF. The CDR3 bases are TGTGCCAGCAGCTCCCCGGGCAGTAACTATGGCTACACCTTC. The V and J genes are TRBV7-6 and TRBJ1-2; D unclear. This CDR3 is 14 amino acids long. The germline gives CDR1 SGHVS, CDR2 FNYEAQ. The V end lost 4 bases, the J end lost 1 base, and 10 bases lay between the germline ends.

This clonotype was seen many times. The chain employs TRBV5-1 and TRBJ2-1, with TRBD2 matching over 13 bases. V was clipped by 1 base and J by 6 bases; unmatched bases: 4. This CDR3 region has 16 residues. The germline V gene encodes CDR1 SGHRS and CDR2 YFSETQ. The CDR3 spells CASSLSRTSGSNEQFF. The DNA of the CDR3 is TGCGCCAGCAGCTTGTCTCGGACTAGCGGGAGCAATGAGCAGTTCTTC.

This clonotype came up a few times. The chain carries TRBV5-1 and TRBJ2-2; 7 nucleotides agree with TRBD1. The trim removed 1 base at V and 2 bases at J, leaving 5 bases unmatched. The germline V gene has CDR1 SGHRS and CDR2 YFSETQ. CDR3 size: 16 residues. CDR3 DNA: TGCGCCAGCAGCTTGAAAGGGGGCTACAACACCGGGGAGCTGTTTTTT. Amino acids: CASSLKGGYNTGELFF.

This clonotype showed up many times. V gene TRBV7-9 combines with J gene TRBJ2-1, with a weak D call TRBD2 (5 bases). CDR3 length: 15 amino acids. Germline V gene data show CDR1 as SEHNR and CDR2 as FQNEAQ (reference sequence). Trimming took off 8 bases at V and 0 bases at J, with 14 bases between the two ends. The CDR3 DNA reads TGTGCCAGCGGTCTAACTAGGAACTCCTACAATGAGCAGTTCTTC. It is translated as CASGLTRNSYNEQFF.

This clonotype appeared many times. The chain couples TRBV25-1 to TRBJ1-4, with D maybe TRBD1 (6 bases). The germline gives CDR1 MGHDK, CDR2 SYGVNS. CDR3 size: 16 residues. V was clipped by 2 bases and J by 7 bases, with 17 bases between them. The CDR3 DNA is TGTGCCAGCAGTGAAGCTTCCAGGGGCGTCTTTGAAAAACTGTTTTTT. This gives the protein CASSEASRGVFEKLFF.

This clonotype was counted at least ten times. The V call is TRBV28, the J call TRBJ2-7, with a possible D match to TRBD1 (5 bases). Deletions cut 3 bases from V and 3 bases from J, with 12 bases between. CDR3 length: 14 amino acids. CDR1 and CDR2 (germline): MDHEN, SYDVKM. The DNA of the CDR3 is TGTGCCAGCAGTTTTCAGGGCCGGAACTACGAGCAGTACTTC. Residues: CASSFQGRNYEQYF.

This clonotype was recorded many times. The chain joins TRBV7-6 to TRBJ2-7; D is possibly TRBD1 or TRBD2 (5 bases each). Trimming cost V 4 bases and J 2 bases, with 18 bases left between them. CDR1 SGHVS and CDR2 FNYEAQ come from the germline V gene. This CDR3 has 16 amino acids. CDR3: CASSSQGWDQTYEQYF. CDR3 sequence (DNA): TGTGCCAGCAGCTCGCAGGGTTGGGACCAAACCTACGAGCAGTACTTC.